The source of this TCR beta chain is a study of blood T cells in healthy people across ages. Study-wide context: In model experiments, template switching was able to capture about one barcoded beta molecule for every two T cells that were present.

A J-beta primer mix and a sample-barcoded 5' primer were used in a second PCR of about 7 to 12 cycles. Every molecule of cDNA carried a tag from a template-switch adaptor with 12 random nucleotides. Via MiXCR, TCRdb re-called the 5' RACE reads, giving one row per CDR3 protein. Among roughly 1.5 million distinct CDR3 sequences, under 55% were seen once, and the ten largest hold 4%. Notes on this clonotype: Its antigen is not identified.

This CDR3 is built from 12 residues. V shed 6 bases and J 5 bases; nucleotides not matched to a gene: 3. Germline CDR1 SQVTM, CDR2 ANQGSEA. Broader study findings: Higher diversity, along with more naive CD4+ cells, distinguished long-lived donors from aged donors.

The rearrangement links TRBV29-1 to TRBJ2-2; 7 nucleotides line up with TRBD1. Sequencing was performed on blood. This clonotype was obtained from a woman between 18 and 29 years old in good health. CDR3: CSVGTDTGELFF. The CDR3, as DNA: TGCAGCGTCGGGACAGATACCGGGGAGCTGTTTTTT.